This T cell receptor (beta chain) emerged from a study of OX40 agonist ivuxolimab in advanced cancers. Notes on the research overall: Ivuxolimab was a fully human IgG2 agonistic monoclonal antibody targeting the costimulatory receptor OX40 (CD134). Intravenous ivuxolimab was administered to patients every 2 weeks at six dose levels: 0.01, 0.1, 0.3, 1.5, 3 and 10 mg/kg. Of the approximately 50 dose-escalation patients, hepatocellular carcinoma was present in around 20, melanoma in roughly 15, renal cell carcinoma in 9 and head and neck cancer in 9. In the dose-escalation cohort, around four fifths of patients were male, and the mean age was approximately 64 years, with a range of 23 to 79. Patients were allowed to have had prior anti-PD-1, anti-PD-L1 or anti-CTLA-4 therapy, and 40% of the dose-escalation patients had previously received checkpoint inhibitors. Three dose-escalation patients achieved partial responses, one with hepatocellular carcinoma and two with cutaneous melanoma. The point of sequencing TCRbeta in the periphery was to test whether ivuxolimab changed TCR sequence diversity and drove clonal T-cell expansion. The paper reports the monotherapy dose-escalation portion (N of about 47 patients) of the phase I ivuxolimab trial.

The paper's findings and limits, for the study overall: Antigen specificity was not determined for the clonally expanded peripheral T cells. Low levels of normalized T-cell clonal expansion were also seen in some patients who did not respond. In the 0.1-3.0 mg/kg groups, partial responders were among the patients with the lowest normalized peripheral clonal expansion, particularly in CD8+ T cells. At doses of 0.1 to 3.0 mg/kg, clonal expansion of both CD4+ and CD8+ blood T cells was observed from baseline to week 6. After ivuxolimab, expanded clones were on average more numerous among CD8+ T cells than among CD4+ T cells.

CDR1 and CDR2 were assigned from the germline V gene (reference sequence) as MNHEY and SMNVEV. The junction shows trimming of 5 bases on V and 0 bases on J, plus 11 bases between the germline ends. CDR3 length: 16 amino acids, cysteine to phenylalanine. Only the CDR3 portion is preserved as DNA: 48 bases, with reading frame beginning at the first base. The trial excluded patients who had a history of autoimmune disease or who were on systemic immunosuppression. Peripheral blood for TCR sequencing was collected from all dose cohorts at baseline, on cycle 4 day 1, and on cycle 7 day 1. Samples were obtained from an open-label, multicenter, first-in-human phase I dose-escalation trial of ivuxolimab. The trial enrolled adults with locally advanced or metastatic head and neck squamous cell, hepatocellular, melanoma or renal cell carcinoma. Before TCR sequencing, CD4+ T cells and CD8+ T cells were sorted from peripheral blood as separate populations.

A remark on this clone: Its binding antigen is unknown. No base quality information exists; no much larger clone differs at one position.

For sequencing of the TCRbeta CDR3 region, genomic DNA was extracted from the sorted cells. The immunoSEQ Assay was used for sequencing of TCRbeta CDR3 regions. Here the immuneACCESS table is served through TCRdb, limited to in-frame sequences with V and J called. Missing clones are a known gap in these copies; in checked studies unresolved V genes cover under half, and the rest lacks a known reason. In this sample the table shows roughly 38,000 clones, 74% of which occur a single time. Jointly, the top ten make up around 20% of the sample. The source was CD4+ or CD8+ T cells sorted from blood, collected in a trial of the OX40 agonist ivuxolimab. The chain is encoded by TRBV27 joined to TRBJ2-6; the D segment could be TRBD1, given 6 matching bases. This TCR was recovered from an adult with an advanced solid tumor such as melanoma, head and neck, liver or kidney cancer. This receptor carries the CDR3 CASSIRQDSGANVLTF. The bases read TGTGCCAGCAGTATCCGACAGGACTCTGGGGCCAACGTCCTGACTTTC. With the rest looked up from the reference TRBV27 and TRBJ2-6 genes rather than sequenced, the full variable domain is EAQVTQNPRYLITVTGKKLTVTCSQNMNHEYMSWYRQDPGLGLRQIYYSMNVEVTDKGDVPEGYKVSRKEKRNFPLILESPSPNQTSLYFCASSIRQDSGANVLTFGAGSRLTVL.